The entry below gives a single T cell receptor beta chain sequence along with its context. Patients chosen for sequencing had shown CD8+CD57+ cell expansion by flow cytometry. These data belong to a study of CD8+CD57+ T cells in acquired aplastic anemia. Germline CDR1 is SGHRS and CDR2 is YFSETQ. The CDR3 extends over 15 amino acids. V was clipped by 5 bases and J by 2 bases, with 14 bases between them. The TCR beta profiling, which covered VDJ combination and CDR3 sequence, was carried out using genomic DNA as the template. MiXCR, run by TCRdb on the reads, gives a single entry per CDR3 protein. This table has 450,000 to 550,000 distinct CDR3 sequences, 25% to 40% appearing once.

The clonotype originates from a human donor with aplastic anemia. V and J are TRBV5-1 and TRBJ1-3; perhaps TRBD1 as D (5 bases). Input material: sorted CD4+, CD8+, or CD8+CD57+ T cells (not recorded which) from PBMCs. The CDR3 coding sequence is TGCGCCAGCAGGCCTGACGCAGGGACTGGAAACACCATATATTTT. It codes for CASRPDAGTGNTIYF.